This T cell receptor (beta chain) was profiled in a study of T cell responses to AZD1222 COVID-19 vaccine. Regarding the study as a whole: Following two doses of AZD1222, Spike-specific TCR breadth and depth rose. Sampled repertoires all dated from after the peak T cell response.

Germline CDR1 is LGHDT and CDR2 is YNNKEL (reference sequence). Trimming stripped 0 bases from V and 1 base from J, with 10 bases between. The CDR3 covers 16 residues. On this clone itself: Its antigen is not identified.

Here immunoSEQ multiplex PCR was the method, and the copy in TCRdb shows in-frame clones only, minus some. Of 130,000 or so clones in the sample, about 86% were seen once. This clonotype originated in an adult in good health. Specimen: peripheral blood, collected on day 0 of AZD1222 vaccination. The chain couples TRBV3-1 (or the pseudogene TRBV3-2) to TRBJ1-3; TRBD1 is a possible D gene (6 bases). The chain's CDR3 is CASSQDPGASGNTIYF. CDR3 bases: TGTGCCAGCAGCCAAGATCCGGGGGCATCTGGAAACACCATATATTTT.